The entry that follows covers one T cell receptor beta chain sequence. The CDR3 covers 14 residues. Germline CDR1 is MNHEY and CDR2 is SMNVEV (reference sequence). Trimming removed 5 bases from V and 10 bases from J; junction bases left unmatched: 13. Data came from immunoSEQ multiplex PCR; TCRdb stores just in-frame clones and leaves some out. This sample has approximately 190,000 clones, with about 86% found just once. Across about 22 US areas, participants ranged in age from 18 to 89 years. The data were taken from a study of blood T cell repertoires in COVID-19. Sequences were obtained from PBMCs or T cells enriched from blood (not recorded which). The receptor's source is a middle-aged man who had recovered from COVID-19. The chain employs TRBV27 and TRBJ1-1; 7 bases map to TRBD1. The CDR3 protein is CASSHTGDSTRAFF. CDR3 coding DNA: TGTGCCAGCAGTCACACCGGGGACAGCACACGAGCTTTCTTT.